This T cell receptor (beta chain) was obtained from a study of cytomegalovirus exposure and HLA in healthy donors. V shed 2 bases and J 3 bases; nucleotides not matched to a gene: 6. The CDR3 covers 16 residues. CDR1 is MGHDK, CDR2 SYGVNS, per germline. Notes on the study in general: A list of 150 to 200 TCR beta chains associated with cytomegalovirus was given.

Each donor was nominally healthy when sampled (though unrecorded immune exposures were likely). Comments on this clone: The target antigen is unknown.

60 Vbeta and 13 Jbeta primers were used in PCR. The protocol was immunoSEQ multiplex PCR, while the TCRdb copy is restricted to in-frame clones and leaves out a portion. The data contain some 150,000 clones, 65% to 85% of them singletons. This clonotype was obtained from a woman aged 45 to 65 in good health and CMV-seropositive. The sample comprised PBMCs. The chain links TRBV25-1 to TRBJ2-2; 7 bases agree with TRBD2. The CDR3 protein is CASSERASGYTGELFF. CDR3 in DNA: TGTGCCAGCAGTGAACGGGCTAGCGGATACACCGGGGAGCTGTTTTTT.